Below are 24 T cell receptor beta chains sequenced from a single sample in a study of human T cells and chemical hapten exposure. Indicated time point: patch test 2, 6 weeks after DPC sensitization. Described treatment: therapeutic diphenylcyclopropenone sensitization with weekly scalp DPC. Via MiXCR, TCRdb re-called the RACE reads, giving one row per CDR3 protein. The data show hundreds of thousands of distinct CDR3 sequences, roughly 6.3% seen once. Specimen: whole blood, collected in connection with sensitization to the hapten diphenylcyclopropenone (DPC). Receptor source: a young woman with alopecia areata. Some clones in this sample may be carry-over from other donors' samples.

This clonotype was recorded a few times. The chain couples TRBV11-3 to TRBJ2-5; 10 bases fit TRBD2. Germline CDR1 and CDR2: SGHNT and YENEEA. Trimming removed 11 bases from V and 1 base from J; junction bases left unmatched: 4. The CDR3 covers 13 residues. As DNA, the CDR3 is TGTGCCTGTAGCGGGGGGCTCCAAGAGACCCAGTACTTC. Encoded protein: CACSGGLQETQYF.

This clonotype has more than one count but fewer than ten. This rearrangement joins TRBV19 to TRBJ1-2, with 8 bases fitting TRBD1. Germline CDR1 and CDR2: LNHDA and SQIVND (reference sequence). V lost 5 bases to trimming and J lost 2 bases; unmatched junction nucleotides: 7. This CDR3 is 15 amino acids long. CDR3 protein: CASSEPTGGNYGYTF. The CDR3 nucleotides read TGTGCCAGTAGTGAGCCTACAGGGGGGAACTATGGCTACACCTTC.

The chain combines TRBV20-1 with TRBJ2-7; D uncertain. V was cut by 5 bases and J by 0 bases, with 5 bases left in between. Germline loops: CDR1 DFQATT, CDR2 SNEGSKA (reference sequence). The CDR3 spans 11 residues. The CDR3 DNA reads TGCAGTGCTCTTAGCTCCTACGAGCAGTACTTC. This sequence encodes CSALSSYEQYF.

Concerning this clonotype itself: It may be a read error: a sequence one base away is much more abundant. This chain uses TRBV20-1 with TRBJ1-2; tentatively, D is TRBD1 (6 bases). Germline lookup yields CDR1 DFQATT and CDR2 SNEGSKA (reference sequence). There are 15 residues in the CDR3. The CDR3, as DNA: TGCAGTGCCATCCTAGGACAGTCAGCTAACTATGGCTACATCTTC. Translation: CSAILGQSANYGYIF.

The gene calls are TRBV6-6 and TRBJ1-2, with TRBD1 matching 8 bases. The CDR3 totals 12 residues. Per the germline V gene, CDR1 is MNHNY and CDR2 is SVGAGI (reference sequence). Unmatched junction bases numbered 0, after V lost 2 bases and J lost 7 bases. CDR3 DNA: TGTGCCAGCAGTTACGGACAGGGTGGCTACACCTTC. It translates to CASSYGQGGYTF.

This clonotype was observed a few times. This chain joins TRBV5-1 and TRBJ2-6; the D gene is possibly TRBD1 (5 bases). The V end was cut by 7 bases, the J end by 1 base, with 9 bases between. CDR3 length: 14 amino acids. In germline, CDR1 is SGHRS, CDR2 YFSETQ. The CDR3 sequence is CASLGDSGANVLTF. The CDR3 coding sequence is TGCGCCAGCTTAGGGGATTCTGGGGCCAACGTCCTGACTTTC.

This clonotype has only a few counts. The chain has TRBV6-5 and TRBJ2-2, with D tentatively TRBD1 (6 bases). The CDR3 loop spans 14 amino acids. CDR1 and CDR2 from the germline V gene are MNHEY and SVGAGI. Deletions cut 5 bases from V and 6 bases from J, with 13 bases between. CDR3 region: CASSGTNRAGELFF. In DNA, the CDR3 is TGTGCCAGCAGTGGAACTAACAGGGCCGGGGAGCTGTTTTTT.

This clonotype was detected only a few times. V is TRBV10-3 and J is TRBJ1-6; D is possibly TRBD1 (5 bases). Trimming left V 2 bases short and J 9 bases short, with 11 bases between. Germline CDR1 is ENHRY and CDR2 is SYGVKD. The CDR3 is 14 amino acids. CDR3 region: CAISEGRVGSPLHF. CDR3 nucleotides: TGTGCCATCAGTGAGGGCAGGGTGGGTTCACCCCTCCACTTT.

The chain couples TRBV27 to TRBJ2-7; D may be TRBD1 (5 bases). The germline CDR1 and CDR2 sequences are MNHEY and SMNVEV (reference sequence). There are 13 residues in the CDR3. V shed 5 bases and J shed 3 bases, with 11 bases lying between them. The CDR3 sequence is CASSTGLDYEQYF. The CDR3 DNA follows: TGTGCCAGCAGTACAGGTTTAGACTACGAGCAGTACTTC.

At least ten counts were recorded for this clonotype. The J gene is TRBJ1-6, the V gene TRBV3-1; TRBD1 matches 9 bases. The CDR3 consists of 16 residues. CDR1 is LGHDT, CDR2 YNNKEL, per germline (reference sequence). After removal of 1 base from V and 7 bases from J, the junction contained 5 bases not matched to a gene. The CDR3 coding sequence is TGTGCCAGCAGCCAAGGGAACGGACAGGGGAATTCACCCCTCCACTTT. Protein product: CASSQGNGQGNSPLHF.

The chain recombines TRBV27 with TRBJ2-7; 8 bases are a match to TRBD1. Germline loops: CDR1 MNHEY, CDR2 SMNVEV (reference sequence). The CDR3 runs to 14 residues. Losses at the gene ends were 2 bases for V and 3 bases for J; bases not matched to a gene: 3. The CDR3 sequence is CASSLKTGVYEQYF. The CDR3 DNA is TGTGCCAGCAGTTTAAAGACAGGGGTCTACGAGCAGTACTTC.

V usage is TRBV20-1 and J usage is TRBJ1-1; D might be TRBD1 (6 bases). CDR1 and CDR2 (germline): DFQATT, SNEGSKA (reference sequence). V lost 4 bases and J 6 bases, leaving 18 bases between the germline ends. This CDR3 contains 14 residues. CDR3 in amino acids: CSAIGGGFVAEAFF. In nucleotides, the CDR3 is TGCAGTGCTATCGGGGGCGGCTTTGTGGCTGAAGCTTTCTTT.

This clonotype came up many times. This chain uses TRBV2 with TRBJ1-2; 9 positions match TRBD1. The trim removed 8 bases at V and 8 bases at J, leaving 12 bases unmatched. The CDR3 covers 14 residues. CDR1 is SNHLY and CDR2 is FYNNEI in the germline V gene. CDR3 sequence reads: CASRHYGTGQGYTF. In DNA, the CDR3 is TGTGCCAGCCGTCACTACGGGACAGGGCAAGGCTACACCTTC. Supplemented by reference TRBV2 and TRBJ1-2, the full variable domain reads EPEVTQTPSHQVTQMGQEVILRCVPISNHLYFYWYRQILGQKVEFLVSFYNNEISEKSEIFDDQFSVERPDGSNFTLKIRSTKLEDSAMYFCASRHYGTGQGYTFGSGTRLTVV.

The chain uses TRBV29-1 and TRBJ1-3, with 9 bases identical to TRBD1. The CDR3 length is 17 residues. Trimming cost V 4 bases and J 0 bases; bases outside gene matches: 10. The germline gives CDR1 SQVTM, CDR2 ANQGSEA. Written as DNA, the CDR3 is TGCAGCGTTGGACCGGGACAGGGAGACCCCTCTGGAAACACCATATATTTT. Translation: CSVGPGQGDPSGNTIYF. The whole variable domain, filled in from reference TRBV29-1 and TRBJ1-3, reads SAVISQKPSRDICQRGTSLTIQCQVDSQVTMMFWYRQQPGQSLTLIATANQGSEATYESGFVIDKFPISRPNLTFSTLTVSNMSPEDSSIYLCSVGPGQGDPSGNTIYFGEGSWLTVV.

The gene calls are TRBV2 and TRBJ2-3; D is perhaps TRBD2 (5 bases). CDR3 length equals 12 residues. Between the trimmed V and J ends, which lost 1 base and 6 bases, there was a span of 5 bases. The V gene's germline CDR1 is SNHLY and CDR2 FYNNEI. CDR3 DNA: TGTGCCAGCAGTGAAGGAGGGGATACGCAGTATTTT. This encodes CASSEGGDTQYF.

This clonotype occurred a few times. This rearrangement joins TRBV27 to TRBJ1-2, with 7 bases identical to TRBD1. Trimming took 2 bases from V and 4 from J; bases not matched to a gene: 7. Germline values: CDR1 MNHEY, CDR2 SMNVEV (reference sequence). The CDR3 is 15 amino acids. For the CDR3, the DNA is TGTGCCAGCAGTTTACAGGGGGGAGGGCTCTATGGCTACACCTTC. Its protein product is CASSLQGGGLYGYTF.

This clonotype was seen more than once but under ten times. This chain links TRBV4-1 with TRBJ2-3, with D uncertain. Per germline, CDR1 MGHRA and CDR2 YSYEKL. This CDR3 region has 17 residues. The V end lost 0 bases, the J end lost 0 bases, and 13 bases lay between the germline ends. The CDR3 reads CASSQDRSFTSTDTQYF. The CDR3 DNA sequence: TGCGCCAGCAGCCAAGACAGGTCATTCACTAGCACAGATACGCAGTATTTT.

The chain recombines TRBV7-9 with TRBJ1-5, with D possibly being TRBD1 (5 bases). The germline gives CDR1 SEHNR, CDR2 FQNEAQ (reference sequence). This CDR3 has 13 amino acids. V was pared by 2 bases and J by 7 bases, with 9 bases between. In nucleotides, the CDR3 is TGTGCCAGCAGCTTACAGGGAGAACAGCCCCAGCATTTT. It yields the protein CASSLQGEQPQHF.

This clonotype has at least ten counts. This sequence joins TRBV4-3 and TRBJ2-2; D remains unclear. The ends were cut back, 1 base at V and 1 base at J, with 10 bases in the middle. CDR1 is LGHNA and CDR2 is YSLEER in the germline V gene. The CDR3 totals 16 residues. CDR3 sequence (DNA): TGCGCCAGCAGCCAAGCAAGTATCCAGAACACCGGGGAGCTGTTTTTT. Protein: CASSQASIQNTGELFF.

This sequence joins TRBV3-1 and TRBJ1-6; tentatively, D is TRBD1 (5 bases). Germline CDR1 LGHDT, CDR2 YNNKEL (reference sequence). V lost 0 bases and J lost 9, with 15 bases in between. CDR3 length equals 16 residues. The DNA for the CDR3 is TGTGCCAGCAGCCAAGAGGGGCCCTGGGGCGCTTCACCCCTCCACTTT. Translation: CASSQEGPWGASPLHF.

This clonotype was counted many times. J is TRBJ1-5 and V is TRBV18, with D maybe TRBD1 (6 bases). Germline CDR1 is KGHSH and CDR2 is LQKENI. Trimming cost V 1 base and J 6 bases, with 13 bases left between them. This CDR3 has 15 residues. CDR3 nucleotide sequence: TGTGCCAGCTCACCACGATCGGGGGGCGGTCAGCCCCAGCATTTT. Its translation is CASSPRSGGGQPQHF.

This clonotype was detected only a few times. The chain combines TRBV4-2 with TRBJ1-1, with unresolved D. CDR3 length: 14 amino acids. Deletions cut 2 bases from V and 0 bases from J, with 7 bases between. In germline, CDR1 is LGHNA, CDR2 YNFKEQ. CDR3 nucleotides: TGTGCCAGCAGCCAATCAAGTGTGAACACTGAAGCTTTCTTT. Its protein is CASSQSSVNTEAFF.

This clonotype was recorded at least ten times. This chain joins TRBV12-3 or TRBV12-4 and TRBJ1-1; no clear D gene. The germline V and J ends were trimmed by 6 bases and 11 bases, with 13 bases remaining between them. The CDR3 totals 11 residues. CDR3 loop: CASSREGGAFF. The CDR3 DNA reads TGTGCCAGCAGCCGGGAGGGCGGGGCTTTCTTT.

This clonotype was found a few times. CDR3 amino acids: CASIRTGGVGNQPQHF. The CDR3 coding sequence is TGTGCCAGCATCCGGACAGGGGGCGTCGGCAATCAGCCCCAGCATTTT. The V call is TRBV3-1, the J call TRBJ1-5; TRBD1 matches at 11 bases. CDR1 is LGHDT and CDR2 is YNNKEL in the germline V gene (reference sequence). The CDR3 has 16 amino acids. V lost 7 bases to trimming and J lost 2 bases; unmatched junction nucleotides: 7.